The present TCR beta chain was sequenced within a study of regulatory T cells in long-lasting Graves disease. CDR1 is GTSNPN, CDR2 SVGIG, per germline (reference sequence). V was trimmed by 5 bases and J by 4 bases, leaving 17 bases between them. The CDR3 loop spans 14 amino acids. This clonotype was observed a single time. Its target is not known. Study-wide results and caveats: Sample size, which was small, may have reduced accuracy.

Time point in this sample: persistent/refractory GD, antithyroid drugs over 5 years with positive TRAb. Following extraction of RNA from PBMCs, that RNA was used to make the TCR library. Building of the TCR beta libraries involved iRepertoire HTBI primers and Arm-PCR of CDR3 regions. TCRdb analysed the multiplex PCR reads with MiXCR anew, one entry per CDR3 protein. The sample records approximately 290,000 distinct CDR3 sequences, roughly 21% being singletons. This chain uses TRBV30 with TRBJ1-2; tentative D call: TRBD1 (6 bases). Sequencing was performed on peripheral blood mononuclear cells (PBMCs), taken when the disease was refractory, from a patient treated with antithyroid drugs. The sequence was collected from a female donor with Graves disease. The CDR3 region is CAWGDFGTFYGYTF. CDR3 nucleotides: TGTGCCTGGGGGGATTTCGGGACATTCTATGGCTACACCTTC.